This T cell receptor (beta chain) is from a study of OX40 agonist ivuxolimab in advanced cancers. Concerning the study at large: Ivuxolimab, which targeted the costimulatory receptor OX40 (CD134), was an agonistic, fully human IgG2 monoclonal antibody. Intravenous ivuxolimab was administered to patients every 2 weeks at six dose levels: 0.01, 0.1, 0.3, 1.5, 3 and 10 mg/kg. Of the 50 or so patients in dose escalation, approximately 20 had hepatocellular carcinoma, some 15 had melanoma, 9 had renal cell carcinoma and 9 had head and neck cancer. In the dose-escalation cohort, 65% to 85% of patients were male, and the mean age was roughly 60 years with a range of roughly 23 to 79. Patients were allowed to have had prior anti-PD-1, anti-PD-L1 or anti-CTLA-4 therapy, and approximately 40% of the dose-escalation patients had been treated with checkpoint inhibitors. Partial responses occurred in three dose-escalation patients, of whom one had hepatocellular carcinoma and two had cutaneous melanoma. Peripheral TCRbeta sequencing was intended to test whether TCR sequence diversity was altered and clonal T-cell expansion was caused by ivuxolimab. The monotherapy dose-escalation portion (N of about 50 patients) of the phase I ivuxolimab trial is reported in the paper.

To sequence the TCRbeta CDR3 region, genomic DNA was isolated from the sorted cells. TCRbeta CDR3 regions were sequenced using the immunoSEQ Assay. TCRdb took this table from immuneACCESS and kept in-frame rearrangements with V and J called. Such tables lack part of the clones; where checked against another copy, unresolved V genes explain under half of the gap, and the rest is unexplained. The sample table contains roughly 9,900 clones; only one count was recorded for roughly 71% of them. About a quarter of the sample is held by the ten biggest clonotypes. General conclusions and limits of the study: Partial responders in the 0.1-3.0 mg/kg groups had among the lowest normalized peripheral clonal expansion, especially among CD8+ T cells. Low levels of normalized T-cell clonal expansion were also shown by some nonresponding patients. Antigen specificity was not determined for the clonally expanded peripheral T cells. On average, CD8+ T cells showed more expanded clones than CD4+ T cells after ivuxolimab. Clonal expansion of both CD4+ and CD8+ blood T cells was observed from baseline to week 6 at doses 0.1 to 3.0 mg/kg.

The trial excluded patients who had a history of autoimmune disease or were on systemic immunosuppression. In every dose cohort, peripheral blood was drawn for TCR sequencing at baseline, cycle 4 day 1, and cycle 7 day 1. The samples were drawn from a first-in-human, open-label, multicenter phase I dose-escalation trial of ivuxolimab. Adults with locally advanced or metastatic head and neck squamous cell, hepatocellular, melanoma or renal cell carcinoma were enrolled in the trial. Before TCR sequencing, CD4+ T cells and CD8+ T cells were sorted from peripheral blood as separate populations. A word on this clone: Its cognate antigen has yet to be identified. No qualities accompany the bases; no much larger clone lies one base away.

Relative to germline, V is missing 5 bases and J is missing 0 bases, with 4 bases of the junction outside any gene match. The germline V gene yields MDHEN for CDR1 and SYDVKM for CDR2. The CDR3 goes from the cysteine to the phenylalanine over 15 residues. Only CDR3 DNA remains: 45 bases, in frame from the first base. Rearrangement joined TRBV28 to TRBJ2-7; 10 bases in between match TRBD2. The source material was CD4+ or CD8+ T cells sorted from blood, sampled in a trial of the OX40 agonist ivuxolimab. This sequence originates from an adult with an advanced solid tumor such as melanoma, head and neck, liver or kidney cancer. The DNA sequence reads TGTGCCAGCAGTGCCGCTAGCGGGGGCTCCTACGAGCAGTACTTC. Protein translation: CASSAASGGSYEQYF.